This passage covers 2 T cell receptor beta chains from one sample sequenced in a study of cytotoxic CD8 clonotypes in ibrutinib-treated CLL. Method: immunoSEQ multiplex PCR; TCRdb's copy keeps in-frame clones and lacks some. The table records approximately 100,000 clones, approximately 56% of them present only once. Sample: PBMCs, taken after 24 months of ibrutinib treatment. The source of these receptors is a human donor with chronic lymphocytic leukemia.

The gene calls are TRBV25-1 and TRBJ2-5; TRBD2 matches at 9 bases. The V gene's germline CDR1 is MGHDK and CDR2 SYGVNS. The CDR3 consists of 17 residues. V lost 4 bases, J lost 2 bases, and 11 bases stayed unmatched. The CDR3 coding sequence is TGTGCCAGCAGTGCGGAGCGGGGGGCCTCGAAACAAGAGACCCAGTACTTC. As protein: CASSAERGASKQETQYF.

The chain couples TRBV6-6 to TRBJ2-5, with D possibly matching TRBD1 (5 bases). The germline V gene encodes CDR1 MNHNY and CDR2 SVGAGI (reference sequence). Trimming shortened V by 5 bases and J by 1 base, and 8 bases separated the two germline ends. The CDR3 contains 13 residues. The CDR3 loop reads CASSPGSQETQYF. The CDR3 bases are TGTGCCAGCAGTCCAGGGTCCCAAGAGACCCAGTACTTC.